This T cell receptor beta chain was sequenced during a study of T cell repertoires in cytomegalovirus infection. Across the study: As its CMV epitopes, the study selected recently identified HLA-C-restricted and well-studied HLA-B-restricted targets. Matching HLA type and CMV infection were both indicated by public TCR beta signatures.

Overall study findings and caveats: HLA-C-restricted CMV clonotypes gave the most frequent clonotype in two of eight donors.

MiXCR, applied by TCRdb to the reads, yields one record per CDR3 protein. Among 140,000 to 150,000 distinct CDR3 sequences, 32% were seen once, and the ten largest hold around 50%. Note on this clonotype: Its antigen is not identified.

With 5 bases clipped from V and 10 bases from J, the junction kept 11 bases outside the gene matches. Germline V lookup: CDR1 MNHNS, CDR2 SASEGT. CDR3 length equals 16 residues. The source material was CD8+ T cells from cultured PBMCs, sampled from culture after CMV antigen stimulation. The chain is built from TRBV6-1 and TRBJ2-1; 13 positions agree with TRBD2. The TCR comes from a human donor in good health (CMV status not recorded). Some clones in this sample may be carry-over from other donors' samples. The CDR3 sequence is CASSSELAGGLKEQFF. CDR3 DNA sequence: TGTGCCAGCAGTTCAGAACTAGCGGGGGGGCTTAAAGAGCAGTTCTTC.